The sequence of this T cell receptor (beta chain) was determined in a study of graft-versus-host responses after intestinal transplantation. Study in general: All recipients got anti-thymocyte globulin induction, then tacrolimus and steroids for about three years.

Concerning this clone: The antigen is unknown.

The CDR3 sequence is 14 residues long. Whole-study results and caveats: Those patients showing graft-donor T cell macrochimerism displayed high graft-versus-host to host-versus-graft clonal ratios in allografts. There was an association between peak levels of circulating GvH clones and early post-transplant HvG declines.

Data came from immunoSEQ multiplex PCR; TCRdb stores just in-frame clones and leaves some out. The repertoire consists of some 90,000 clones, with more than 90% occurring once and the leading ten covering about 0.28%. This sequence joins TRBV7-5 and TRBJ2-5. TRBV7-5 is labeled a pseudogene. This receptor was identified in a human donor who received an intestinal transplant. This specimen was unstimulated CD4+ T cells sorted from spleen or lymph node cells, taken before intestinal transplant. CDR3 region: CVRSLDVGLKTQYF. The CDR3 coding sequence is TGTGTCAGAAGCTTAGATGTGGGTTTAAAGACCCAGTACTTC.